The 4 T cell receptor beta chains listed next were all sequenced from one sample in a study of metastatic and nonmetastatic thyroid tumors. Not a single patient had been given any form of treatment at any point before undergoing thyroid surgery. TCRdb re-called the PCR reads via MiXCR. The table lists 20,000 or so clones, approximately 24% of them singletons. Material: adjacent normal tissue. Receptors were obtained from a female donor with papillary thyroid cancer or a benign thyroid nodule (not recorded which). Some clones in this sample may be carry-over from other donors' samples.

In DNA form, the CDR3 reads TGTGCCAGCACCCTACCCGGACAGGGTAAAGACACTGAAGCTTTCTTT. Translated: CASTLPGQGKDTEAFF. This chain uses TRBV11-3 with TRBJ1-1; 8 bases line up with TRBD1. The ends lost 7 bases at V and 3 bases at J; junction bases unmatched: 13. This CDR3 spans 16 amino acids. Germline CDR1 is SGHNT and CDR2 is YENEEA. Filled out from reference TRBV11-3 and TRBJ1-1, the complete variable domain reads EAGVVQSPRYKIIEKKQPVAFWCNPISGHNTLYWYLQNLGQGPELLIRYENEEAVDDSQLPKDRFSAERLKGVDSTLKIQPAELGDSAVYLCASTLPGQGKDTEAFFGQGTRLTVV.

In this sample, this clone turned up a few times. The rearrangement uses TRBV6-1 and TRBJ1-1; 7 bases fit TRBD1. CDR1 and CDR2 from the germline V gene are MNHNS and SASEGT. J gave up 1 base and V 6 bases, and 8 bases lay outside the gene matches. This CDR3 spans 15 amino acids. The CDR3 coding sequence is TGTGCCAGCAGGACCCGGACAGGTGCGAACACTGAAGCTTTCTTT. Encoded protein: CASRTRTGANTEAFF.

V and J are TRBV11-1 and TRBJ2-6; no clear D gene. CDR1 is SGHAT, CDR2 FQDESV, per germline (reference sequence). The CDR3 is 16 residues long. Trimming removed 4 bases at V and 0 bases at J, with 10 bases between. The CDR3 DNA reads TGTGCCAGCAGCTCTTGGGTAGCCTCTGGGGCCAACGTCCTGACTTTC. Translated, it gives CASSSWVASGANVLTF.

Only a few counts were recorded for this clone. The V gene is TRBV2, the J gene TRBJ2-7, with 7 bases fitting TRBD2. V gave up 7 bases and J gave up 3 bases; unmatched junction bases: 9. The length of the CDR3 is 14 residues. CDR1 is SNHLY, CDR2 FYNNEI, per germline. CDR3 in amino acids: CASTSEASGYEQYF. In DNA, the CDR3 is TGTGCCAGCACATCGGAGGCTAGCGGCTACGAGCAGTACTTC. Drawing the rest from reference TRBV2 and TRBJ2-7, the complete variable domain is EPEVTQTPSHQVTQMGQEVILRCVPISNHLYFYWYRQILGQKVEFLVSFYNNEISEKSEIFDDQFSVERPDGSNFTLKIRSTKLEDSAMYFCASTSEASGYEQYFGPGTRLTVT.